The clone carrying this T cell receptor beta chain came up many times. The antigen remains undetermined. Trimming shortened V by 5 bases and J by 5 bases, and 12 bases separated the two germline ends. The CDR3 runs to 13 residues. The data were taken from a study of CD8 T cells in ankylosing spondylitis. TCRdb re-analysed the 5' RACE reads in MiXCR, keeping a single row per CDR3 protein. The sample yields about 250,000 distinct CDR3 sequences, roughly a quarter seen once. Findings of the study overall: For ankylosing spondylitis blood, a TCR beta motif of roughly 8 highly homologous variants appeared characteristic.

This chain joins TRBV12-3 or TRBV12-4 and TRBJ2-5; tentatively, D is TRBD1 or TRBD2 (5 bases each). The origin of this receptor is a male donor with ankylosing spondylitis or in good health (not recorded which). The sample comprised blood, either unsorted or a sorted T cell fraction (not recorded which). The CDR3 here is CASSPGWGETQYF. Here the CDR3 DNA reads TGTGCCAGCAGTCCCGGTTGGGGGGAGACCCAGTACTTC.